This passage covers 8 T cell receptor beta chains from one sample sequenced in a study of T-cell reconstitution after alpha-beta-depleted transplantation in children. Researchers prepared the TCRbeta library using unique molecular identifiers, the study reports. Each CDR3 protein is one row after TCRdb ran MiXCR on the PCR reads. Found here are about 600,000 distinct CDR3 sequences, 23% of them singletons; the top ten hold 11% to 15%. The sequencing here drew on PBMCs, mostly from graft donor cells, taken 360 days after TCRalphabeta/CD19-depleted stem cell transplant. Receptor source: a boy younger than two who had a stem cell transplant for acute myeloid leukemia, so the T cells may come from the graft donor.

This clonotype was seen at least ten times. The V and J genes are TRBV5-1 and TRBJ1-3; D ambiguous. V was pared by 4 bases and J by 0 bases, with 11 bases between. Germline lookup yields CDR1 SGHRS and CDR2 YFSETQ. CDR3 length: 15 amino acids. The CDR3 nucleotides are TGCGCCAGCAGCCGAACATGGAGCTCTGGAAACACCATATATTTT. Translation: CASSRTWSSGNTIYF.

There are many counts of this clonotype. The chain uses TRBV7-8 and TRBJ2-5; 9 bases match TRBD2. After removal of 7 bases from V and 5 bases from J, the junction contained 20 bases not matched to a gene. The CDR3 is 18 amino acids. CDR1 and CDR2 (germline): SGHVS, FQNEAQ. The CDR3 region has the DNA TGTGCCAGCAAGACAGGGCTGCTAGCGGGGATGCGAGGGGAGACCCAGTACTTC. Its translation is CASKTGLLAGMRGETQYF.

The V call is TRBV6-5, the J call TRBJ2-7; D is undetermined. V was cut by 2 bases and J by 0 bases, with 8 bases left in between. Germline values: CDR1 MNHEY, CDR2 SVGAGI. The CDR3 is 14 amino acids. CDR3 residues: CASSYDPLSYEQYF. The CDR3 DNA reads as TGTGCCAGCAGTTACGATCCACTCTCCTACGAGCAGTACTTC.

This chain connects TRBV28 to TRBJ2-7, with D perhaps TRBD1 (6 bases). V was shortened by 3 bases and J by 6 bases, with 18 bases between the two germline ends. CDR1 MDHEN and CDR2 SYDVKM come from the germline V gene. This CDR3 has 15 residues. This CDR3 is CASSFGQGSFVEQYV. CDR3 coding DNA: TGTGCCAGCAGTTTCGGGCAGGGGAGTTTCGTCGAGCAGTACGTC.

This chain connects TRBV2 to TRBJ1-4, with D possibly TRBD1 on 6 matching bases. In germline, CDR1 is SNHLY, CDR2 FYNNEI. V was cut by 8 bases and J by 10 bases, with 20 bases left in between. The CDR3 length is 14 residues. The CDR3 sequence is CASREKGGTGKLFF. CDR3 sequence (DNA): TGTGCCAGCCGCGAAAAAGGGGGGACGGGAAAACTGTTTTTT.

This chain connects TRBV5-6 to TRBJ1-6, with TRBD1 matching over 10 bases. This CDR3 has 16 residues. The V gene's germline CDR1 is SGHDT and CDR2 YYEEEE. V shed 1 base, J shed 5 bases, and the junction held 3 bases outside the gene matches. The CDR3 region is CASSLPGTGDNSPLHF. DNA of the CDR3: TGTGCCAGCAGCTTGCCAGGGACAGGGGATAATTCACCCCTCCACTTT.

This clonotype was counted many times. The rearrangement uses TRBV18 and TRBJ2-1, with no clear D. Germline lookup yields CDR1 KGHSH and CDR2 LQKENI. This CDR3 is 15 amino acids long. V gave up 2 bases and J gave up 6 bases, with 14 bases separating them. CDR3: CASSPASVASNEQFF. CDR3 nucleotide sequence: TGTGCCAGCTCACCAGCTTCTGTTGCCAGCAATGAGCAGTTCTTC.

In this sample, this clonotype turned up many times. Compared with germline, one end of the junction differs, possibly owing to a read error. CDR3: CSAEGYPGALTGELFF. The CDR3 bases are TGCAGCGCTGAAGGATATCCAGGGGCCTTGACCGGGGAGCTGTTTTTT. J is TRBJ2-2 and V is TRBV29-1; TRBD1 is a possible D gene (6 bases). Per the germline V gene, CDR1 is SQVTM and CDR2 is ANQGSEA. The CDR3 length is 16 residues.